A single T cell receptor beta chain is shown here with its context. The antigen this receptor binds is unknown. No base quality information exists; no much larger clone differs at one position. The CDR3 regions of human TCRbeta chains were subjected to immunosequencing. On the authors' methods: TCRs in the repertoires were matched against a reference library of SARS-CoV-2-specific TCRs that had been generated with the MIRA antigen-specificity platform. Breadth meant the fraction of unique TCRs that were SARS-CoV-2-associated, whereas depth meant the fraction of total T cells that were SARS-CoV-2-associated. Each spike-specific TCR was assigned to its reactive spike region and to a CD4 or CD8 class using the MIRA data. Log10-transformed breadth and depth values were compared by one-way ANOVA with Sidak's multiple comparisons tests. The table comes from immuneACCESS by way of TCRdb, which keeps in-frame sequences with V and J called. Part of the clones is missing from these tables; in studies checked, under half for an unresolved V gene and the rest for unknown reasons. The V and J calls and clone size are taken from that table; D and trimming were inferred from the DNA. This sample gives approximately 120,000 clones in total; 70% to 85% of them show up just once. Jointly, the top ten make up 25% to 35% of the sample.

The record originates from a study of T cell responses to AZD1222 COVID-19 vaccine (dated by TCRdb to about 2021). For the study in its entirety: A total of approximately 240 trial participants underwent TCR sequencing, of whom about 210 had received two doses of AZD1222 and some 25 had received two doses of the MenACWY control vaccine. Trial participants were enrolled by age into subgroups of 18-55, 56-69 and 70-plus years, and roughly 150, 30 and 60 TCR-sequenced participants, respectively, were included in these subgroups. Study-wide findings and limitations: CD4 TCRs associated with the vaccine covered the entire spike protein, and the dominant responses were in regions 160-218 and 743-854. Only five or six AZD1222 recipients were SARS-CoV-2 seropositive at baseline, limiting conclusions about previously exposed vaccinees. Spike-specific TCR breadth and depth rose significantly after two AZD1222 doses compared with day 0 and with MenACWY recipients. Nearly half of unique spike-specific TCRs reportedly recognized epitopes outside regions mutated in the B.1.351 and B.1.1.7 variants. Most participants were white British and females outnumbered males, and the authors suggested that clonal diversity may have been underestimated. Because no day 14 peak-response samples were available, the repertoires could be characterized only after the peak T cell response. In the small 56-69-year group, the increase in depth fell short of significance, most likely because of low power.

For CDR1 and CDR2, the germline V gene lists SGHDT and YYEEEE. V and J are trimmed by 4 bases and 0 bases, and the gene matches miss 5 bases of the junction. From the cysteine through the phenylalanine, the CDR3 covers 17 amino acids. Just the 51-base CDR3 DNA is kept, in frame starting at base 1. Per the publication, the time point label means: about 28 days (+/-7) after the second vaccine dose. AZD1222 recipients whose second dose came at about 4 weeks and those whose second dose came at about 12 weeks were combined into one group, since spike-specific TCR depth and breadth did not differ between the two schedules. Samples from vaccinated people were obtained from the UK trials COV001 and COV002, which included a single-blind randomized controlled phase 2/3 trial of AZD1222 (ChAdOx1 nCoV-19) in healthy adults. For TCRbeta chain sequencing, PBMC samples were collected from trial participants at day 0 and at day 28 after the second dose.

The TCR sequence derives from an adult who received the AZD1222 COVID-19 vaccine. The rearranged segments are TRBV5-6 and TRBJ1-6; 9 nucleotides in the junction match TRBD1. Sequences were derived from peripheral blood, sampled 28 days after the second AZD1222 dose. The DNA sequence is as follows: TGTGCCAGCAGCGCTGGGACAGGGAGCTCCTATAATTCACCCCTCCACTTT. It translates as CASSAGTGSSYNSPLHF.